The 25 T cell receptor beta chains reported below all come from one sample, sequenced in a study of T cells after yellow fever vaccination. One entry per CDR3 protein, called by TCRdb with MiXCR from the 5' RACE reads. The sample lists just under 600,000 distinct CDR3 sequences, about 14% occurring once. Source: PBMCs, taken on the day of the yellow fever booster vaccination. These receptors all come from a man younger than 40 who received the YFV17D yellow fever vaccine.

This clonotype was detected only a few times. The V call is TRBV29-1, the J call TRBJ1-1; no clear D. Germline-derived CDR1 and CDR2 are SQVTM and ANQGSEA. V was clipped by 3 bases and J by 1 base, with 6 bases between them. CDR3 length: 12 residues. CDR3 DNA: TGCAGCGTTGAGGGGTCGAACACTGAAGCTTTCTTT. It codes for CSVEGSNTEAFF.

This clonotype was seen only a few times. This chain joins TRBV5-5 and TRBJ1-2; D may be TRBD1 (6 bases). The CDR3 length is 14 residues. CDR1 is SGHKS, CDR2 YYEKEE, per germline (reference sequence). Trimming pared 3 bases from V and 5 bases from J, leaving 14 bases between. The CDR3 DNA reads TGTGCCAGCAGCTGGGCAGGGGAAGATTATGGCTACACCTTC. Its protein is CASSWAGEDYGYTF.

This clonotype has just a few counts. The chain joins TRBV6-2 or TRBV6-3 to TRBJ2-3; no definite D call. The CDR3 has 13 amino acids. V was shortened by 6 bases and J by 4 bases, with 11 bases between the two germline ends. The germline V gene has CDR1 MNHEY and CDR2 SVGEGT. CDR3 protein: CASSQQPPDTQYF. CDR3 coding DNA: TGTGCCAGCAGCCAACAGCCCCCAGATACGCAGTATTTT.

The V gene is TRBV29-1, the J gene TRBJ1-1, with 10 nucleotides matching TRBD1. The length of the CDR3 is 16 residues. V shed 4 bases, J shed 1 base, and the junction held 9 bases outside the gene matches. The V gene's germline CDR1 is SQVTM and CDR2 ANQGSEA. CDR3 nucleotides: TGCAGCGTTGTCTCGTGGGACAGGGGAGGGAACACTGAAGCTTTCTTT. Its protein is CSVVSWDRGGNTEAFF.

The chain combines TRBV7-2 with TRBJ2-1; no clear D gene. Germline CDR1 SGHTA, CDR2 FQGNSA. With 0 bases removed from V and 4 bases from J, the gap between germline ends came to 13 bases. This CDR3 has 16 residues. The DNA for the CDR3 is TGTGCCAGCAGCTTAGCCTCGATCGGCCAATACAATGAGCAGTTCTTC. Translation gives CASSLASIGQYNEQFF.

This clonotype was seen a handful of times. This sequence joins TRBV12-3 or TRBV12-4 and TRBJ1-2; TRBD1 matches 7 bases. There are 14 residues in the CDR3. After removal of 2 bases from V and 4 bases from J, the junction contained 4 bases not matched to a gene. The CDR3 loop is CASSLKPGGYGYTF. For the CDR3, the DNA is TGTGCCAGCAGTTTAAAGCCAGGGGGCTATGGCTACACCTTC.

The chain is built from TRBV12-3 or TRBV12-4 and TRBJ2-1; no definite D call. Trimming stripped 4 bases from V and 9 bases from J, with 10 bases between. The CDR3 has 12 residues. The CDR3 sequence: CASSYATREQFF. For the CDR3, the DNA is TGTGCCAGCAGTTACGCTACCCGTGAGCAGTTCTTC.

The chain couples TRBV19 to TRBJ2-5; D assignment may be TRBD1 or TRBD2 (5 bases each). This CDR3 region has 13 residues. Trimming took 5 bases from V and 4 from J, leaving 11 bases between them. Germline CDR1 LNHDA, CDR2 SQIVND (reference sequence). Here the CDR3 DNA reads TGTGCCAGTAGTGCATGGGGGTTAGAGACCCAGTACTTC. Translated, it gives CASSAWGLETQYF.

The V and J genes are TRBV5-1 and TRBJ2-7; 10 bases are shared with TRBD1. V was clipped by 0 bases and J by 4 bases; unmatched bases: 4. The germline gives CDR1 SGHRS, CDR2 YFSETQ. The CDR3 spans 15 residues. The CDR3 sequence is CASSLASGQGYEQYF. The DNA of the CDR3 is TGCGCCAGCAGCTTGGCCTCGGGACAGGGGTACGAGCAGTACTTC.

This clonotype occurred a few times. CDR3: CASAPGGVNTEAFF. The CDR3 DNA reads TGCGCCAGCGCCCCCGGGGGCGTTAACACTGAAGCTTTCTTT. This chain joins TRBV5-1 and TRBJ1-1; D is perhaps TRBD1 (6 bases). This CDR3 is built from 14 residues. Germline V CDR1 and CDR2: SGHRS, YFSETQ. Trimming shortened V by 7 bases and J by 2 bases, and 15 bases separated the two germline ends.

This chain links TRBV5-1 with TRBJ2-1, with 9 nucleotides matching TRBD2. CDR3 length: 15 amino acids. Trimming at V came to 0 bases and at J to 5 bases, leaving 3 bases not matched to a gene. Germline V lookup: CDR1 SGHRS, CDR2 YFSETQ. The CDR3 protein is CASSLESSGDNEQFF. The CDR3 DNA follows: TGCGCCAGCAGCTTGGAGTCTAGCGGGGACAATGAGCAGTTCTTC.

This clonotype was seen a handful of times. The chain recombines TRBV10-3 with TRBJ2-1; a weak D match, TRBD1 (6 bases). The germline V gene encodes CDR1 ENHRY and CDR2 SYGVKD. The CDR3 extends over 12 amino acids. V was trimmed by 3 bases and J by 6 bases, leaving 6 bases between them. DNA for the CDR3: TGTGCCATCAGTGAAGGGGGCAATGAGCAGTTCTTC. Its protein is CAISEGGNEQFF.

The chain is built from TRBV20-1 and TRBJ1-1; possible D gene TRBD1, 5 bases. This CDR3 comprises 17 residues. Germline CDR1 DFQATT, CDR2 SNEGSKA (reference sequence). The ends were cut back, 3 bases at V and 4 bases at J, with 24 bases in the middle. DNA for the CDR3: TGCAGTGCTAGTGAACTCGGACACGCGGTTGGGTTCACTGAAGCTTTCTTT. Protein product: CSASELGHAVGFTEAFF.

This clonotype was observed a few times. This chain uses TRBV28 with TRBJ2-1, with 7 bases aligning to TRBD2. The germline gives CDR1 MDHEN, CDR2 SYDVKM. The CDR3 consists of 17 residues. V was clipped by 4 bases and J by 0 bases; unmatched bases: 9. The CDR3 spells CASSSLPLAVSYNEQFF. As DNA, the CDR3 is TGTGCCAGCAGTTCCCTCCCCCTAGCGGTCTCCTACAATGAGCAGTTCTTC. Based on the CDR3 plus reference TRBV28 and TRBJ2-1, the full variable domain is DVKVTQSSRYLVKRTGEKVFLECVQDMDHENMFWYRQDPGLGLRLIYFSYDVKMKEKGDIPEGYSVSREKKERFSLILESASTNQTSMYLCASSSLPLAVSYNEQFFGPGTRLTVL.

The chain uses TRBV5-4 and TRBJ2-3, with 10 positions matching TRBD2. CDR1 SGHNT and CDR2 YYREEE come from the germline V gene (reference sequence). The CDR3 covers 15 residues. Germline trimming cut 5 bases from V and 3 bases from J; bases unmatched to any gene: 6. CDR3 amino acids: CASRSGTSVTDTQYF. The DNA of the CDR3 is TGTGCCAGCAGATCCGGGACTAGCGTGACAGATACGCAGTATTTT.

In this sample, this clonotype turned up a few times. The rearrangement uses TRBV20-1 and TRBJ2-7; 7 bases are shared with TRBD2. After removal of 0 bases from V and 3 bases from J, the junction contained 8 bases not matched to a gene. The CDR3 runs 15 residues. Germline loops: CDR1 DFQATT, CDR2 SNEGSKA (reference sequence). As DNA, the CDR3 is TGCAGTGCTAGAGAGGGGGGGAGGACGAACTACGAGCAGTACTTC. This sequence encodes CSAREGGRTNYEQYF.

This clonotype was recorded a few times. This chain joins TRBV24-1 and TRBJ2-3; D may be TRBD1 (6 bases). V lost 4 bases to trimming and J lost 5 bases, with 18 bases between them. The CDR3 sequence is 16 residues long. Germline values: CDR1 KGHDR, CDR2 SFDVKD. The DNA of the CDR3 is TGTGCCACCAGTGACCCTTATCCAAGGGGGAAAGATACGCAGTATTTT. It is translated as CATSDPYPRGKDTQYF.

J is TRBJ1-4 and V is TRBV7-9; D is uncertain. The CDR3 runs 16 residues. V lost 2 bases, J lost 0 bases, and 10 bases lay in between. Germline V CDR1 and CDR2: SEHNR, FQNEAQ (reference sequence). The CDR3 sequence: CASSLRSTPTNEKLFF. The DNA of the CDR3 is TGTGCCAGCAGCTTAAGGTCAACCCCAACTAATGAAAAACTGTTTTTT.

The chain combines TRBV28 with TRBJ2-1; 14 bases agree with TRBD2. The trim removed 6 bases at V and 6 bases at J, leaving 4 bases unmatched. This CDR3 is built from 15 residues. Germline V lookup: CDR1 MDHEN, CDR2 SYDVKM. The CDR3: CASRKGTSGSNEQFF. The CDR3 DNA follows: TGTGCCAGCAGAAAGGGGACTAGCGGGAGCAATGAGCAGTTCTTC. The full variable domain, with the rest looked up from reference TRBV28 and TRBJ2-1, is DVKVTQSSRYLVKRTGEKVFLECVQDMDHENMFWYRQDPGLGLRLIYFSYDVKMKEKGDIPEGYSVSREKKERFSLILESASTNQTSMYLCASRKGTSGSNEQFFGPGTRLTVL.

Many counts were recorded for this clonotype. The rearrangement joins TRBV5-1 to TRBJ2-1; D possibly corresponds to TRBD1 (6 bases). Germline V gene data show CDR1 as SGHRS and CDR2 as YFSETQ. The CDR3 spans 15 residues. V was clipped by 4 bases and J by 4 bases, with 15 bases between them. CDR3 coding DNA: TGCGCCAGCAGCCCCGACCGAGGGGGTTACAATGAGCAGTTCTTC. It codes for CASSPDRGGYNEQFF.

This clonotype was seen a handful of times. The chain links TRBV9 to TRBJ2-1, with TRBD2 matching 11 bases. The J segment lost 0 bases and the V segment lost 3 bases, leaving 2 bases of the junction unmatched. The CDR3 covers 16 residues. The germline CDR1 and CDR2 sequences are SGDLS and YYNGEE. CDR3 residues: CASSGLAGGSYNEQFF. CDR3 DNA sequence: TGTGCCAGCAGCGGGCTAGCGGGGGGCTCCTACAATGAGCAGTTCTTC.

This clonotype has only a few counts. The chain links TRBV5-1 to TRBJ2-5; 7 positions agree with TRBD1. The CDR3 totals 15 residues. V trimming: 3 bases; J trimming: 3 bases; junction bases outside the gene matches: 8. Per germline, CDR1 SGHRS and CDR2 YFSETQ. The CDR3 sequence: CASSSATGSEETQYF. CDR3 coding DNA: TGCGCCAGCAGCTCGGCGACAGGGTCGGAAGAGACCCAGTACTTC.

The rearrangement uses TRBV7-2 and TRBJ2-7, with D possibly TRBD1 on 6 matching bases. The V gene's germline CDR1 is SGHTA and CDR2 FQGNSA. The CDR3 sequence is 14 residues long. Trimming cost V 5 bases and J 5 bases, with 16 bases left between them. CDR3 loop: CASSAGTRVDEQYF. DNA for the CDR3: TGTGCCAGCAGCGCCGGGACACGCGTCGACGAGCAGTACTTC.

This clonotype was observed a handful of times. The chain joins TRBV7-2 to TRBJ2-1; D unclear. V was clipped by 4 bases and J by 12 bases, with 16 bases between them. Germline V CDR1 and CDR2: SGHTA, FQGNSA. The CDR3 covers 13 residues. The DNA of the CDR3 is TGTGCCAGCAGCTCCCTTAGTGAACACTTGCAGTTCTTC. Its protein product is CASSSLSEHLQFF.

This chain links TRBV7-2 with TRBJ2-1, with 7 bases that match TRBD2. The CDR3 spans 15 residues. Per the germline V gene, CDR1 is SGHTA and CDR2 is FQGNSA. The V gene end was trimmed by 4 bases and the J gene end by 5 bases; junction bases not matched to a gene: 8. CDR3 sequence: CASSSRLAYNNEQFF. The DNA for the CDR3 is TGTGCCAGCAGCTCGAGACTAGCATACAACAATGAGCAGTTCTTC.